Listed below are T cell receptor beta chains from one sample, sequenced in a study of identical twins. MiXCR, applied by TCRdb to the 5' RACE reads, yields one record per CDR3 protein. The table has under 900,000 distinct CDR3 sequences, 15% to 20% seen once. The same sample was also used in a study of T cells expressing NK-cell markers.

The sample comprised PBMCs. The receptors here all came from a woman between 18 and 30 years old in good health. Both conserved end residues are part of each CDR3. The D gene is left open where the match is weak. The listing skips clone size in some rows; elsewhere it reads once, few, many or a size class.

j_call	v_call	d_call	clone_size	cdr3_aa	cdr3_nt
TRBJ2-3	TRBV20-1	-	many	CSASGESTDTQYF	TGCAGTGCCTCGGGGGAAAGCACAGATACGCAGTATTTT
TRBJ1-3	TRBV18	TRBD1	-	CASSPSQGLGNTIYF	TGTGCCAGCTCACCCTCACAGGGGCTTGGAAACACCATATATTTT
TRBJ2-1	TRBV12-3/TRBV12-4	TRBD2	few	CASNSRLAAINEQFF	TGTGCCAGCAATTCGAGACTAGCGGCGATCAATGAGCAGTTCTTC
TRBJ2-3	TRBV7-9	-	many	CASSSSGDTQYF	TGTGCCAGCAGCTCCAGCGGAGATACGCAGTATTTT
TRBJ2-1	TRBV20-1	TRBD1	-	CSARVARGRGNEQFF	TGCAGTGCTAGAGTAGCCAGGGGGCGCGGAAATGAGCAGTTCTTC
TRBJ2-3	TRBV12-3/TRBV12-4	-	few	CASSLSRNTDTQYF	TGTGCCAGCAGTTTGTCCAGGAACACAGATACGCAGTATTTT
TRBJ1-1	TRBV6-2/TRBV6-3	-	few	CASSYIEMNTEAFF	TGTGCCAGCAGTTATATCGAAATGAACACTGAAGCTTTCTTT
TRBJ1-3	TRBV6-6	-	few	CAGRGGDGNTIYF	TGTGCCGGACGTGGGGGCGACGGAAACACCATATATTTT
TRBJ1-1	TRBV12-3/TRBV12-4	-	-	CASRKGVNRVTEAFF	TGTGCCAGCAGGAAGGGGGTTAACAGGGTCACTGAAGCTTTCTTT
TRBJ1-6	TRBV5-1	-	few	CASSLGGVYSPLHF	TGCGCCAGCAGCTTGGGGGGCGTATACTCACCCCTCCACTTT
TRBJ1-1	TRBV12-3/TRBV12-4	TRBD1	-	CASSGPGTGSTEAFF	TGTGCCAGCAGTGGGCCTGGGACAGGGAGCACTGAAGCTTTCTTT
TRBJ2-7	TRBV11-1	TRBD2	-	CASSLAGIFKIAGRGEQYF	TGTGCCAGCAGCTTAGCTGGGATTTTCAAGATAGCGGGGCGCGGGGAGCAGTACTTC
TRBJ1-2	TRBV12-3/TRBV12-4	-	-	CASSFQGGGYGYTF	TGTGCCAGCAGTTTTCAGGGAGGGGGGTATGGCTACACCTTC
TRBJ2-3	TRBV7-2	TRBD2	-	CASSLGGSLDTQYF	TGTGCCAGCAGCTTAGGCGGGAGTTTGGATACGCAGTATTTT
TRBJ1-2	TRBV20-1	-	few	CSAINDRLGYGYTF	TGCAGTGCTATAAACGACAGGTTGGGCTATGGCTACACCTTC
TRBJ2-7	TRBV5-1	-	few	CASSLGDNEQYF	TGCGCCAGCAGCTTGGGGGACAACGAGCAGTACTTC
TRBJ1-1	TRBV19	TRBD1	many	CASSPGQGVNRAFF	TGTGCCAGTAGTCCGGGACAGGGGGTAAACAGAGCTTTCTTT
TRBJ2-7	TRBV6-1	-	-	CASSSYFRAYDFEQYF	TGTGCCAGCAGCTCTTACTTCAGGGCCTACGATTTCGAGCAGTACTTC
TRBJ2-1	TRBV27	-	-	CASSLFETTRYNEQFF	TGTGCCAGCAGTTTATTCGAGACTACGCGCTACAATGAGCAGTTCTTC
TRBJ2-1	TRBV12-5	-	once	CASGLVYREQFF	TGTGCTAGTGGTTTGGTTTACAGGGAGCAGTTCTTC
TRBJ2-7	TRBV15	TRBD2	few	CATSRDRAGGYEQYF	TGTGCCACCAGCAGAGATAGGGCGGGAGGTTACGAGCAGTACTTC
TRBJ2-1	TRBV7-8	-	few	CASSLGGSTNEQFF	TGTGCCAGCAGCTTAGGAGGCTCCACCAATGAGCAGTTCTTC
TRBJ2-7	TRBV29-1	-	-	CSVGVFSSYEQYF	TGCAGCGTTGGGGTCTTTAGCTCCTACGAGCAGTACTTC
TRBJ2-3	TRBV5-6	-	-	CASSPRRVLPDTQYF	TGTGCCAGCAGCCCCCGCCGGGTCCTCCCAGATACGCAGTATTTT
TRBJ2-1	TRBV5-1	TRBD1	few	CASSLGDRDSVEQFF	TGCGCCAGCAGCTTGGGGGACAGGGACAGTGTTGAGCAGTTCTTC
TRBJ2-7	TRBV29-1	-	few	CSVSGTAAGGSPYEQYF	TGCAGCGTTTCCGGGACAGCAGCAGGGGGGTCCCCCTACGAGCAGTACTTC